One and the same sample provided the 32 T cell receptor beta chains below, sequenced in a study of OX40 agonist ivuxolimab in advanced cancers. Clones were read by immunoSEQ multiplex PCR, and TCRdb kept only the in-frame ones, dropping some. In the table there are about 20,000 clones, 75% to 90% of which are singletons. Sequencing used CD4+ or CD8+ T cells sorted from blood, obtained in a trial of the OX40 agonist ivuxolimab. Source of these receptors: an adult with an advanced solid tumor such as melanoma, head and neck, liver or kidney cancer.

This clone has only one observation. The V call is TRBV28, the J call TRBJ2-2; D is unclear. V was shortened by 0 bases and J by 6 bases, with 11 bases between the two germline ends. The CDR3 has 15 residues. The germline V gene encodes CDR1 MDHEN and CDR2 SYDVKM. The CDR3 spells CASSLWGSRAGELFF. The CDR3 coding sequence is TGTGCCAGCAGTTTATGGGGCTCTCGGGCCGGGGAGCTGTTTTTT.

Turning to this clone: A far larger clone is one nucleotide away, so this likely arose from a read error. The chain combines TRBV5-2 with TRBJ2-5; the table's D call, TRBD2, has no DNA check behind it. TRBV5-2 is listed as a pseudogene. There are 15 residues in the CDR3. This CDR3 reads CASSQVASGVETQYF. The CDR3 DNA reads TGTGCCAGCAGCCAAGTGGCCAGCGGGGTTGAGACCCAGTACTTC.

This rearrangement joins TRBV7-9 to TRBJ2-7; no clear D gene. Germline V gives CDR1 SEHNR, CDR2 FQNEAQ (reference sequence). The CDR3 runs to 15 residues. Trimming removed 5 bases at V and 1 base at J, with 15 bases between. The CDR3 sequence: CASSPRDKGSYEQYF. In nucleotides, the CDR3 is TGTGCCAGCAGCCCCCGAGATAAGGGATCCTACGAGCAGTACTTC.

The V gene is TRBV28, the J gene TRBJ2-2; 7 bases fit TRBD1. Germline V lookup: CDR1 MDHEN, CDR2 SYDVKM. The CDR3 covers 15 residues. J gave up 2 bases and V 6 bases, and 6 bases lay outside the gene matches. This chain's CDR3 is CASREQGPNTGELFF. The CDR3 nucleotides read TGTGCCAGCAGAGAACAGGGGCCAAACACCGGGGAGCTGTTTTTT.

This chain uses TRBV4-1 with TRBJ2-3; D is unclear. The V and J ends lost 3 bases and 0 bases respectively, with 7 bases between them. The CDR3 spans 14 residues. Germline V gives CDR1 MGHRA, CDR2 YSYEKL. CDR3 sequence: CASSHRASTDTQYF. CDR3 bases: TGCGCCAGCAGCCATAGAGCTAGCACAGATACGCAGTATTTT.

In this sample, this clone turned up a few times. The V gene is TRBV6-5, the J gene TRBJ1-2; D is undetermined. The CDR3 extends over 10 amino acids. Germline loops: CDR1 MNHEY, CDR2 SVGAGI. V was trimmed by 6 bases and J by 3 bases, leaving 2 bases between them. The CDR3 sequence is CASSHYGYTF. DNA for the CDR3: TGTGCCAGCAGCCACTATGGCTACACCTTC.

This chain links TRBV6-1 with TRBJ2-7, with D hard to call. CDR1 and CDR2 (germline): MNHNS, SASEGT. CDR3 size: 14 residues. Trimming pared 4 bases from V and 1 base from J, leaving 11 bases between. The CDR3 protein is CASSGLPKSYEQYF. The CDR3 DNA is TGTGCCAGCAGTGGACTGCCAAAGTCCTACGAGCAGTACTTC.

This chain uses TRBV6-5 with TRBJ1-3; the D gene is possibly TRBD1 (5 bases). Deletions cut 0 bases from V and 3 bases from J, with 9 bases between. CDR3 length: 15 amino acids. Germline V gene lookup returns CDR1 MNHEY and CDR2 SVGAGI. The CDR3 nucleotides are TGTGCCAGCAGTTACTCGCGGGGCGGTGGAAACACCATATATTTT. Encoded protein: CASSYSRGGGNTIYF.

The J gene is TRBJ2-1, the V gene TRBV30; tentative D call: TRBD1 (5 bases). The V end lost 0 bases, the J end lost 10 bases, and 16 bases lay between the germline ends. CDR1 is GTSNPN and CDR2 is SVGIG in the germline V gene (reference sequence). The CDR3 is 14 residues long. The CDR3 sequence: CAWSVHLGANEQFF. CDR3 DNA: TGTGCCTGGAGTGTACATCTTGGGGCCAACGAGCAGTTCTTC.

CDR3: CASSLGLAGGNTGELFF. The CDR3 bases are TGTGCCAGCAGCTTAGGCCTAGCGGGAGGGAACACCGGGGAGCTGTTTTTT. This chain connects TRBV7-9 to TRBJ2-2; 11 bases fit TRBD2. This CDR3 comprises 17 residues. The junction had 2 bases not matched to a gene; V was cut back by 1 base and J by 1 base. CDR1 is SEHNR and CDR2 is FQNEAQ in the germline V gene (reference sequence).

The chain carries TRBV9 and TRBJ2-1; possible D gene TRBD2, 6 bases. Between the trimmed V and J ends, which lost 3 bases and 10 bases, there was a span of 17 bases. Germline assignment: CDR1 SGDLS and CDR2 YYNGEE. CDR3 size: 14 residues. CDR3 amino acids: CASSDPGTRDEQFF. For the CDR3, the DNA is TGTGCCAGCAGCGACCCCGGGACTCGCGACGAGCAGTTCTTC.

A single count supports this clone. The sample holds other DNA sequences that translate to the same CDR3. The rearrangement links TRBV4-1 to TRBJ2-1, with no clear D. The CDR3 length is 15 residues. Trimming stripped 0 bases from V and 4 bases from J, with 10 bases between. Germline-derived CDR1 and CDR2 are MGHRA and YSYEKL. The CDR3 region is CASSQEDLSYNEQFF. The CDR3, as DNA: TGCGCCAGCAGCCAAGAGGATCTGTCTTACAATGAGCAGTTCTTC.

The chain is built from TRBV27 and TRBJ1-1, with D possibly being TRBD1 (5 bases). With 2 bases removed from V and 5 bases from J, the gap between germline ends came to 12 bases. The CDR3 is 14 amino acids. Per germline, CDR1 MNHEY and CDR2 SMNVEV (reference sequence). The CDR3 reads CASSLAGGRTEAFF. CDR3 coding DNA: TGTGCCAGCAGTTTAGCTGGGGGTAGAACTGAAGCTTTCTTT.

This chain connects TRBV19 to TRBJ1-5; D not certain. The CDR3 loop spans 14 amino acids. Trimming pared 6 bases from V and 0 bases from J, leaving 9 bases between. Germline CDR1 LNHDA, CDR2 SQIVND (reference sequence). DNA of the CDR3: TGTGCCAGTAGCCACAGATATAGCAATCAGCCCCAGCATTTT. Translated: CASSHRYSNQPQHF.

This chain connects TRBV6-1 to TRBJ1-1; D possibly corresponds to TRBD1 (6 bases). The germline V gene encodes CDR1 MNHNS and CDR2 SASEGT. This CDR3 contains 14 residues. V lost 7 bases and J 1 base, leaving 13 bases between the germline ends. In DNA, the CDR3 is TGTGCCAGCATGAGGGGGTGGGAGAACACTGAAGCTTTCTTT. It is translated as CASMRGWENTEAFF.

Turning to this clone: One end of the junction does not line up with germline, which may come from a read error. This rearrangement joins TRBV7-9 to TRBJ2-5; the match to TRBD2 covers 10 bases. Germline assignment: CDR1 SEHNR and CDR2 FQNEAQ (reference sequence). The CDR3 length is 14 residues. CDR3 amino acids: CASSSGLAAVDADF. The CDR3 DNA is TGTGCCAGCAGCTCCGGACTAGCGGCTGTTGACGCGGACTTC.

The chain recombines TRBV25-1 with TRBJ2-7, with a tentative D call TRBD2 (6 bases). Germline V gene data show CDR1 as MGHDK and CDR2 as SYGVNS. The CDR3 runs 17 residues. V was trimmed by 4 bases and J by 5 bases, leaving 24 bases between them. DNA of the CDR3: TGTGCCAGCAGTGCCACCTCAACAGCGGGTGCTCAAAACGAGCAGTACTTC. This translates into CASSATSTAGAQNEQYF.

This clone was recorded once. The genes are TRBV6-6 and TRBJ2-7, with D tentatively TRBD2 (7 bases). Germline V gene sequence: CDR1 MNHNY, CDR2 SVGAGI (reference sequence). The CDR3 is 14 residues long. The V end was cut by 10 bases, the J end by 3 bases, with 19 bases between. This chain's CDR3 is CATPGGRDRYEQYF. CDR3 nucleotide sequence: TGTGCCACCCCCGGGGGGCGGGACCGCTACGAGCAGTACTTC.

V is TRBV5-1 and J is TRBJ2-1; 12 nucleotides agree with TRBD2. This CDR3 contains 19 residues. From germline, CDR1 is SGHRS and CDR2 YFSETQ. The V segment lost 4 bases and the J segment 6 bases; nucleotides outside the gene matches: 17. CDR3 in amino acids: CASSPTSASGGARPNEQFF. CDR3 nucleotide sequence: TGCGCCAGCAGCCCGACGTCCGCTAGCGGGGGGGCCCGCCCCAATGAGCAGTTCTTC.

In nucleotides, the CDR3 is TGTGCCAGCAGCTCACTCTCCTGGACTAGCGGGAGTCTCTACAATGAGCAGTTCTTC. It yields the protein CASSSLSWTSGSLYNEQFF. This rearrangement joins TRBV7-9 to TRBJ2-1; 13 bases fit TRBD2. J gave up 3 bases and V 4 bases, and 12 bases lay outside the gene matches. CDR3 size: 19 residues. CDR1 SEHNR and CDR2 FQNEAQ come from the germline V gene (reference sequence).

The rearrangement uses TRBV11-2 and TRBJ2-7, with 8 bases that match TRBD1. Trimming at V came to 3 bases and at J to 2 bases, leaving 9 bases not matched to a gene. The germline V gene encodes CDR1 SGHAT and CDR2 FQNNGV. The CDR3 runs 16 residues. CDR3: CASSLGQDHFPYEQYF. Here the CDR3 DNA reads TGTGCCAGCAGCTTGGGACAGGACCACTTCCCCTACGAGCAGTACTTC.

This chain links TRBV27 with TRBJ2-7, with TRBD2 matching 8 bases. Germline CDR1 and CDR2: MNHEY and SMNVEV (reference sequence). The CDR3 has 15 amino acids. Trimming cost V 0 bases and J 2 bases; bases outside gene matches: 3. DNA of the CDR3: TGTGCCAGCAGTTTATCTAGCGGGGCTACCTACGAGCAGTACTTC. Translation: CASSLSSGATYEQYF.

This clone was detected a few times. The chain employs TRBV14 and TRBJ1-3, with a weak D call TRBD1 (5 bases). The CDR3 length is 15 residues. Trimming removed 5 bases from V and 0 bases from J, with 11 bases in between. Germline V gives CDR1 SGHDN, CDR2 FVKESK. The CDR3 spells CASSAGHHSGNTIYF. CDR3 DNA: TGTGCCAGCAGCGCAGGACACCACTCTGGAAACACCATATATTTT.

This clone was seen once. J is TRBJ2-3 and V is TRBV11-2; D unresolved. Trimming stripped 2 bases from V and 4 bases from J, with 1 base between. Germline V gene lookup returns CDR1 SGHAT and CDR2 FQNNGV. This CDR3 contains 11 residues. CDR3 DNA: TGTGCCAGCAGCTTACCAGATACGCAGTATTTT. It yields the protein CASSLPDTQYF.

This clone was picked up one time. CDR3 region: CASSFQDLASGSFSGANVLTF. The DNA for the CDR3 is TGTGCCAGCAGTTTTCAAGATTTAGCGTCAGGGTCTTTCTCTGGGGCCAACGTCCTGACTTTC. V gene TRBV28 combines with J gene TRBJ2-6; the D call may be TRBD1 or TRBD2 (5 bases each). CDR3 size: 21 residues. Germline lookup yields CDR1 MDHEN and CDR2 SYDVKM. The ends were cut back, 3 bases at V and 0 bases at J, with 24 bases in the middle.

This chain uses TRBV5-1 with TRBJ2-5; D not certain. Germline CDR1 SGHRS, CDR2 YFSETQ. The length of the CDR3 is 13 residues. Trimming took 0 bases from V and 2 from J, leaving 5 bases between them. CDR3 protein: CASSLDNQETQYF. CDR3 nucleotide sequence: TGCGCCAGCAGCTTGGACAATCAAGAGACCCAGTACTTC.

The J gene is TRBJ2-1, the V gene TRBV12-5; the D gene is possibly TRBD2 (6 bases). CDR3 length: 15 amino acids. Germline V CDR1 and CDR2: LGHNT, FRNRAP. The ends were cut back, 3 bases at V and 5 bases at J, with 14 bases in the middle. The CDR3 loop reads CASGFVAGKNNEQFF. The CDR3 nucleotides read TGTGCTAGTGGTTTTGTGGCGGGGAAGAACAATGAGCAGTTCTTC.

This sequence joins TRBV5-1 and TRBJ2-5; D is perhaps TRBD1 (6 bases). There are 15 residues in the CDR3. Between the trimmed V and J ends, which lost 1 base and 1 base, there was a span of 11 bases. Germline CDR1 reads SGHRS; CDR2 reads YFSETQ. CDR3 DNA sequence: TGCGCCAGCAGCTTGCCGACAGGTTTCCAAGAGACCCAGTACTTC. It encodes CASSLPTGFQETQYF.

The rearrangement joins TRBV7-9 to TRBJ1-1; D gene uncertain. This CDR3 has 12 amino acids. V shed 3 bases and J shed 2 bases, with 4 bases lying between them. The V gene's germline CDR1 is SEHNR and CDR2 FQNEAQ (reference sequence). The CDR3 protein is CASSFENTEAFF. CDR3 bases: TGTGCCAGCAGCTTCGAAAACACTGAAGCTTTCTTT.

The chain has TRBV7-2 and TRBJ2-7; 9 bases line up with TRBD1. The CDR3 totals 17 residues. Germline lookup yields CDR1 SGHTA and CDR2 FQGNSA. With 5 bases clipped from V and 5 bases from J, the junction kept 16 bases outside the gene matches. CDR3 residues: CASSPRPGTGFSDEQYF. For the CDR3, the DNA is TGTGCCAGCAGCCCTCGTCCCGGGACAGGGTTCAGCGACGAGCAGTACTTC.

The chain has TRBV25-1 and TRBJ2-3; D unresolved. Germline V gives CDR1 MGHDK, CDR2 SYGVNS. CDR3 size: 14 residues. The V end lost 1 base, the J end lost 6 bases, and 11 bases lay between the germline ends. The CDR3: CASSESRMGDTQYF. Here the CDR3 DNA reads TGTGCCAGCAGTGAATCCCGGATGGGGGATACGCAGTATTTT.

The V call is TRBV27, the J call TRBJ2-1; D ambiguous. The CDR3 spans 15 residues. V was trimmed by 4 bases and J by 7 bases, leaving 17 bases between them. The germline V gene has CDR1 MNHEY and CDR2 SMNVEV (reference sequence). This chain's CDR3 is CASSSLPTTANEQFF. CDR3 nucleotide sequence: TGTGCCAGCAGTTCCCTCCCCACCACAGCGAATGAGCAGTTCTTC.